These 32 T cell receptor beta chains share one sample of origin, sequenced in a study of control samples from healthy donors and cancer patients. Clones were sequenced by immunoSEQ multiplex PCR, and TCRdb holds only the in-frame ones, with some missing. The sample consists of around 200,000 clones, about 94% of them appearing once. Sample: blood. All receptors come from a man aged 50 to 59 in good health.

V and J are TRBV10-3 and TRBJ1-3; 9 bases map to TRBD1. Germline loops: CDR1 ENHRY, CDR2 SYGVKD. The CDR3 covers 15 residues. Germline trimming cut 6 bases from V and 2 bases from J; bases unmatched to any gene: 5. The CDR3 DNA follows: TGTGCCATCAGGGGAGACAGGGGGACTGGAAACACCATATATTTT. Its translation is CAIRGDRGTGNTIYF.

The V gene is TRBV5-1, the J gene TRBJ2-7, with 10 bases matching TRBD1. The germline V gene encodes CDR1 SGHRS and CDR2 YFSETQ. The trim removed 0 bases at V and 4 bases at J, leaving 4 bases unmatched. The CDR3 covers 15 residues. CDR3 region: CASSLETGGRYEQYF. DNA of the CDR3: TGCGCCAGCAGCTTGGAGACAGGGGGCCGGTACGAGCAGTACTTC.

The chain combines TRBV5-1 with TRBJ2-1; 7 bases match TRBD2. Germline CDR1 is SGHRS and CDR2 is YFSETQ. Trimming took 0 bases from V and 6 from J; bases not matched to a gene: 6. The CDR3 is 15 residues long. The CDR3 DNA is TGCGCCAGCAGCTTGGCCCCTAGCGGTCTCAATGAGCAGTTCTTC. Its translation: CASSLAPSGLNEQFF.

Only one count was recorded for this clone. This rearrangement joins TRBV28 to TRBJ1-1; a weak D match, TRBD1 (5 bases). V was shortened by 6 bases and J by 3 bases, with 5 bases between the two germline ends. CDR3 length equals 11 residues. Germline assignment: CDR1 MDHEN and CDR2 SYDVKM. This CDR3 is CASRGDTEAFF. The CDR3, as DNA: TGTGCCAGCAGGGGGGACACTGAAGCTTTCTTT.

J is TRBJ1-5 and V is TRBV27, with D unclear. Trimming left V 10 bases short and J 3 bases short, with 13 bases between. The CDR3 is 13 residues long. Germline V CDR1 and CDR2: MNHEY, SMNVEV (reference sequence). CDR3 protein: CATRTTLNQPQHF. The CDR3 bases are TGTGCCACCAGAACAACCCTCAATCAGCCCCAGCATTTT.

This clone was counted once. In DNA form, the CDR3 reads TGTGCCAGTATGGGCAGGGGCCATGAAAAACTGTTTTTT. This gives the protein CASMGRGHEKLFF. The gene calls are TRBV19 and TRBJ1-4, with D perhaps TRBD1 (6 bases). Germline V gene sequence: CDR1 LNHDA, CDR2 SQIVND (reference sequence). Trimming stripped 7 bases from V and 6 bases from J, with 12 bases between. The CDR3 covers 13 residues.

The gene calls are TRBV6-5 and TRBJ1-1, with 9 bases fitting TRBD1. Germline V gene data show CDR1 as MNHEY and CDR2 as SVGAGI. The trim removed 7 bases at V and 3 bases at J, leaving 6 bases unmatched. The CDR3 spans 14 residues. The CDR3 loop is CASTTDRGDTEAFF. CDR3 in DNA: TGTGCCAGCACTACGGACAGGGGCGACACTGAAGCTTTCTTT.

This chain joins TRBV10-1 and TRBJ2-3, with 8 nucleotides matching TRBD2. Trimming took 2 bases from V and 2 from J; bases not matched to a gene: 3. The CDR3 runs to 15 residues. CDR1 and CDR2 from the germline V gene are WNHNN and SYGVQD (reference sequence). CDR3 DNA sequence: TGCGCCAGCAGTGAGCGGGGGGGCCTCACAGATACGCAGTATTTT. Its translation is CASSERGGLTDTQYF.

This chain links TRBV7-2 with TRBJ2-1; possible D gene TRBD2, 6 bases. Trimming left V 3 bases short and J 5 bases short, with 14 bases between. CDR1 and CDR2 (germline): SGHTA, FQGNSA. This CDR3 region has 15 residues. The CDR3 loop is CASSFGGFGDNEQFF. Here the CDR3 DNA reads TGTGCCAGCAGCTTCGGGGGATTCGGGGACAATGAGCAGTTCTTC.

The rearrangement joins TRBV10-1 to TRBJ1-2, with no clear D. Trimming shortened V by 4 bases and J by 4 bases, and 7 bases separated the two germline ends. CDR1 is WNHNN and CDR2 is SYGVQD in the germline V gene (reference sequence). CDR3 length: 12 amino acids. The CDR3 DNA reads TGCGCCAGCAGTGCTGGGTCCTATGGCTACACCTTC. Its translation is CASSAGSYGYTF.

The V gene is TRBV3-1 (or the pseudogene TRBV3-2), the J gene TRBJ2-3, with 11 bases fitting TRBD2. The CDR3 runs to 16 residues. Germline V gene lookup returns CDR1 LGHDT and CDR2 YNNKEL (reference sequence). Trimming removed 4 bases from V and 2 bases from J; junction bases left unmatched: 5. The CDR3 DNA follows: TGTGCCAGCAGCCTATTAGCGGGGGGGGACACAGATACGCAGTATTTT. Translated: CASSLLAGGDTDTQYF.

This clone was detected a few times. V usage is TRBV27 and J usage is TRBJ1-1, with D perhaps matching TRBD1 (5 bases). With 1 base removed from V and 4 bases from J, the gap between germline ends came to 7 bases. Germline V CDR1 and CDR2: MNHEY, SMNVEV (reference sequence). CDR3 length: 13 amino acids. CDR3 protein: CASSLLRGTEAFF. For the CDR3, the DNA is TGTGCCAGCAGTTTATTGAGGGGCACTGAAGCTTTCTTT.

V is TRBV5-1 and J is TRBJ2-1; TRBD1 matches at 10 bases. Germline assignment: CDR1 SGHRS and CDR2 YFSETQ. Unmatched junction bases numbered 4, after V lost 0 bases and J lost 1 base. The CDR3 is 17 amino acids. CDR3 nucleotides: TGCGCCAGCAGCTTGGTAGACAGGGGGCCATCCTACAATGAGCAGTTCTTC. The encoded protein is CASSLVDRGPSYNEQFF.

The V and J genes are TRBV5-8 and TRBJ1-5; D gene unclear. Germline CDR1 is SGHTS and CDR2 is YDEGEE. This CDR3 has 14 residues. The V and J ends lost 4 bases and 6 bases respectively, with 14 bases between them. CDR3 sequence reads: CASSASLRGQPQHF. The CDR3 DNA sequence: TGTGCCAGCAGCGCATCATTGAGAGGTCAGCCCCAGCATTTT.

This chain connects TRBV4-1 to TRBJ2-3; 11 bases fit TRBD1. V trimming: 7 bases; J trimming: 4 bases; junction bases outside the gene matches: 13. CDR1 and CDR2 from the germline V gene are MGHRA and YSYEKL. This CDR3 is 17 amino acids long. CDR3 amino acids: CASNSPLRDRGSDTQYF. CDR3 bases: TGCGCCAGCAATTCACCCCTCCGGGACAGGGGGTCAGATACGCAGTATTTT.

The V and J genes are TRBV5-6 and TRBJ1-2, with no clear D. In germline, CDR1 is SGHDT, CDR2 YYEEEE. The V end was cut by 1 base, the J end by 8 bases, with 12 bases between. This CDR3 is 13 amino acids long. CDR3 sequence reads: CASSLSTLWGYTF. CDR3 sequence (DNA): TGTGCCAGCAGCTTGTCCACCCTCTGGGGCTACACCTTC.

The chain links TRBV5-5 to TRBJ1-5, with 8 bases aligning to TRBD1. Germline V gene data show CDR1 as SGHKS and CDR2 as YYEKEE (reference sequence). This CDR3 is 16 amino acids long. V was pared by 4 bases and J by 5 bases, with 11 bases of the junction left unmatched. CDR3 protein: CASSPTGADPDQPQHF. Written as DNA, the CDR3 is TGTGCCAGCAGCCCGACAGGGGCCGACCCGGATCAGCCCCAGCATTTT.

This chain uses TRBV6-6 with TRBJ1-1, with D tentatively TRBD1 (5 bases). Germline V lookup: CDR1 MNHNY, CDR2 SVGAGI (reference sequence). The CDR3 length is 15 residues. The V end was cut by 0 bases, the J end by 4 bases, with 12 bases between. The CDR3 here is CASSYSGGPTTEAFF. The DNA for the CDR3 is TGTGCCAGCAGTTACTCCGGGGGTCCCACCACTGAAGCTTTCTTT.

The rearrangement uses TRBV28 and TRBJ2-6, with TRBD2 identical over 8 bases. Germline lookup yields CDR1 MDHEN and CDR2 SYDVKM. The CDR3 contains 18 residues. V lost 7 bases, J lost 0 bases, and 11 bases stayed unmatched. The CDR3 region has the DNA TGTGCCAGCAAACAGGCAGCGGGGGCCCGCTCTGGGGCCAACGTCCTGACTTTC. It yields the protein CASKQAAGARSGANVLTF.

The V gene is TRBV24-1, the J gene TRBJ1-3, with D possibly being TRBD1 (5 bases). Germline V gives CDR1 KGHDR, CDR2 SFDVKD. This CDR3 has 12 amino acids. Trimming stripped 0 bases from V and 11 bases from J, with 7 bases between. As DNA, the CDR3 is TGTGCCACCAGTGATTTGTTGGGACCCATATATTTT. Encoded protein: CATSDLLGPIYF.

The count of this clone is one. The rearrangement joins TRBV5-4 to TRBJ1-2; the match to TRBD1 covers 9 bases. This CDR3 comprises 14 residues. From germline, CDR1 is SGHNT and CDR2 YYREEE (reference sequence). V lost 3 bases and J lost 8; bases outside the gene matches: 8. CDR3 residues: CASSSTGGRVGYTF. CDR3 DNA sequence: TGTGCCAGCAGCTCCACAGGGGGCAGGGTGGGCTACACCTTC.

V gene TRBV18 combines with J gene TRBJ2-3; D is perhaps TRBD2 (6 bases). The CDR3 runs 15 residues. V lost 3 bases to trimming and J lost 4 bases, with 14 bases between them. Germline V lookup: CDR1 KGHSH, CDR2 LQKENI. Here the CDR3 reads CASSPVQGGADTQYF. Here the CDR3 DNA reads TGTGCCAGCTCACCTGTCCAGGGAGGAGCAGATACGCAGTATTTT.

The gene calls are TRBV9 and TRBJ2-7; 8 nucleotides match TRBD2. This CDR3 region has 16 residues. Germline CDR1 and CDR2: SGDLS and YYNGEE. With V trimmed by 4 bases and J by 3 bases, 12 bases remained unmatched. DNA of the CDR3: TGTGCCAGCAGCCCCAGGAGAAGCGGGGGTCTCTACGAGCAGTACTTC. Its protein is CASSPRRSGGLYEQYF.

The V gene is TRBV11-1, the J gene TRBJ1-6; D not certain. CDR1 and CDR2 from the germline V gene are SGHAT and FQDESV (reference sequence). V lost 5 bases and J 5 bases, leaving 10 bases between the germline ends. The CDR3 extends over 14 amino acids. CDR3 coding DNA: TGTGCCAGCAGCCCCCGGGGAAATAATTCACCCCTCCACTTT. This encodes CASSPRGNNSPLHF.

This chain links TRBV5-1 with TRBJ1-1; 9 positions match TRBD1. Germline assignment: CDR1 SGHRS and CDR2 YFSETQ. V dropped 4 bases and J dropped 2; count of bases not matched to a gene: 3. The CDR3 has 14 residues. CDR3 sequence (DNA): TGCGCCAGCAGCGGGGGACAGGGTAACACTGAAGCTTTCTTT. Protein product: CASSGGQGNTEAFF.

The genes are TRBV30 and TRBJ1-1; D ambiguous. Trimming took off 0 bases at V and 8 bases at J, with 10 bases between the two ends. The CDR3 runs to 12 residues. CDR1 is GTSNPN, CDR2 SVGIG, per germline (reference sequence). CDR3 residues: CAWSVYGREAFF. CDR3 sequence (DNA): TGTGCCTGGAGTGTCTATGGGCGAGAAGCTTTCTTT.

V and J are TRBV19 and TRBJ1-2; TRBD1 matches 9 bases. Unmatched junction bases numbered 9, after V lost 3 bases and J lost 7 bases. Germline V gene data show CDR1 as LNHDA and CDR2 as SQIVND (reference sequence). The CDR3 extends over 15 amino acids. This chain's CDR3 is CASSIPGQGSPGYTF. CDR3 bases: TGTGCCAGTAGTATCCCCGGACAGGGGAGTCCTGGCTACACCTTC.

The chain carries TRBV4-3 and TRBJ2-3; D call uncertain. Germline CDR1 is LGHNA and CDR2 is YSLEER. The CDR3 has 15 residues. V was clipped by 0 bases and J by 0 bases, with 7 bases between them. The CDR3 here is CASSQDATSTDTQYF. For the CDR3, the DNA is TGCGCCAGCAGCCAAGACGCGACTAGCACAGATACGCAGTATTTT.

The rearrangement joins TRBV6-1 to TRBJ1-6, with 7 bases aligning to TRBD1. Germline V lookup: CDR1 MNHNS, CDR2 SASEGT. This CDR3 is 14 amino acids long. The V and J ends lost 3 bases and 8 bases, in that order; junction bases with no gene match: 4. The CDR3 spells CASSDRGEDSPLHF. The DNA of the CDR3 is TGTGCCAGCAGTGACAGGGGGGAAGATTCACCCCTCCACTTT.

V and J are TRBV28 and TRBJ2-3; 7 bases match TRBD2. The germline V gene encodes CDR1 MDHEN and CDR2 SYDVKM. The CDR3 is 15 amino acids. After removal of 10 bases from V and 2 bases from J, the junction contained 12 bases not matched to a gene. CDR3 sequence reads: CATVWAGAVTDTQYF. CDR3 nucleotide sequence: TGTGCCACGGTCTGGGCGGGAGCTGTCACAGATACGCAGTATTTT.

V and J are TRBV2 and TRBJ2-3, with TRBD2 matching 9 bases. Germline loops: CDR1 SNHLY, CDR2 FYNNEI. After removal of 4 bases from V and 5 bases from J, the junction contained 7 bases not matched to a gene. The CDR3 totals 15 residues. The CDR3 loop is CASSVAGGAGDTQYF. Written as DNA, the CDR3 is TGTGCCAGCAGTGTGGCGGGGGGGGCCGGAGATACGCAGTATTTT.

The chain has TRBV3-1 (or the pseudogene TRBV3-2) and TRBJ2-1; the match to TRBD1 covers 9 bases. The V and J ends lost 4 bases and 5 bases, in that order; junction bases with no gene match: 6. This CDR3 contains 15 residues. CDR1 and CDR2 (germline): LGHDT, YNNKEL (reference sequence). This CDR3 reads CASSLAGTGNNEQFF. In DNA form, the CDR3 reads TGTGCCAGCAGCCTCGCCGGGACAGGGAACAATGAGCAGTTCTTC.